This TCR beta chain was profiled in a study of cytomegalovirus exposure and HLA in healthy donors. V gave up 6 bases and J gave up 4 bases, with 12 bases separating them. CDR1 and CDR2 (germline): MNHEY, SMNVEV (reference sequence). The CDR3 sequence is 13 residues long. PCR amplification relied on 60 Vbeta primers (plus 13 Jbeta primers). Assay: immunoSEQ multiplex PCR; the TCRdb copy retains only in-frame clones and omits some. In the table there are around 130,000 clones, about 80% of which are singletons. Of note for this clone: Its antigen is unidentified.

Study results and caveats: Certain indistinguishable V segments, among them TRBV6-2 and TRBV6-3, were excluded. The later analysis indicated that the majority of CMV-associated TCR beta chains appeared HLA-restricted.

This clonotype was obtained from a boy aged 2 to 10 in good health and CMV-seronegative. The chain recombines TRBV27 with TRBJ2-5, with D tentatively TRBD1 (5 bases). The sample comprised PBMCs. This CDR3 is CASSDSSLETQYF. DNA of the CDR3: TGTGCCAGCAGCGACAGTTCTCTAGAGACCCAGTACTTC.